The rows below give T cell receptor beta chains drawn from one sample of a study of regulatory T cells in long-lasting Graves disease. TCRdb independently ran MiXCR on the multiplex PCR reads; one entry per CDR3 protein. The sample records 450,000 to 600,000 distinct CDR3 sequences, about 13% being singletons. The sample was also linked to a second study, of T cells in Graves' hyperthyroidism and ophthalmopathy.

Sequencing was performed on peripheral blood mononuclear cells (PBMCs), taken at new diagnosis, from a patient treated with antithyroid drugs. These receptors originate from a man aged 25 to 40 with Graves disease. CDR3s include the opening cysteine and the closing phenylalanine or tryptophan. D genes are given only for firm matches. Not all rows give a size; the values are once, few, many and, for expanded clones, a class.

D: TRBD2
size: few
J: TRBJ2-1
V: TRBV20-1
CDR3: CSARGVRREGLHNEQFF
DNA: TGCAGTGCTAGAGGTGTCCGGCGGGAGGGCCTCCACAATGAGCAGTTCTTC

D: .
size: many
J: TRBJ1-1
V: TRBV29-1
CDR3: CSVVGGPPEAFF
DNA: TGCAGCGTTGTAGGTGGGCCCCCTGAAGCTTTCTTT

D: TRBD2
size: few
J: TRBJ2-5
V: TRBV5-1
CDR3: CASSWAGTSYQETQYF
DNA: TGCGCCAGCAGCTGGGCCGGGACTAGTTATCAAGAGACCCAGTACTTC

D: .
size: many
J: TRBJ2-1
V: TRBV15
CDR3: CATSWRRDIGNNEQFF
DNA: TGTGCCACCAGCTGGCGGAGGGACATTGGAAACAATGAGCAGTTCTTC

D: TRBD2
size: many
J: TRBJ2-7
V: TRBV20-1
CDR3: CSARELAASYEQYF
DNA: TGCAGTGCTAGAGAACTAGCGGCAAGCTACGAGCAGTACTTC

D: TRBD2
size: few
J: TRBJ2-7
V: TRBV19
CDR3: CASNAGLAPYEQYF
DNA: TGTGCCAGTAACGCGGGACTAGCGCCCTACGAGCAGTACTTC

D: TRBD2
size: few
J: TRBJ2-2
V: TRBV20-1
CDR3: CSALAGGPLTGELFF
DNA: TGCAGTGCTTTAGCGGGAGGGCCCCTGACCGGGGAGCTGTTTTTT

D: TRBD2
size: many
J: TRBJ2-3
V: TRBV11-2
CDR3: CASSAGAGRPSTDTQYF
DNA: TGTGCCAGCAGCGCCGGAGCGGGGAGACCTAGCACAGATACGCAGTATTTT

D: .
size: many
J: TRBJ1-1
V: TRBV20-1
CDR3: CSARGRVSAEAFF
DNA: TGCAGTGCTAGAGGAAGGGTTAGCGCTGAAGCTTTCTTT

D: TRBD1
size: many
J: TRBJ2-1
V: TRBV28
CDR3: CASSSSGTGGRNEQFF
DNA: TGTGCCAGCAGTTCCTCCGGGACAGGGGGCCGGAATGAGCAGTTCTTC

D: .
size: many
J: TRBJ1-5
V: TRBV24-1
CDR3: CATSDSRWPSNQPQHF
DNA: TGTGCCACCAGTGATTCCCGATGGCCGAGCAATCAGCCCCAGCATTTT

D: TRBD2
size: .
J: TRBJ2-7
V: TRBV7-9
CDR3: CASSPSGSGEQYF
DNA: TGTGCCAGCAGCCCTAGCGGGAGTGGTGAGCAGTACTTC

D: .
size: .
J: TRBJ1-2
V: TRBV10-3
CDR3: CAALTGGALGGYTF
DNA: TGTGCCGCCCTAACGGGGGGCGCGCTTGGCGGCTACACCTTC

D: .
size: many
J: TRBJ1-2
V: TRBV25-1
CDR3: CASSDVQLGSYGYTF
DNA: TGTGCCAGCAGTGACGTTCAGTTGGGCAGCTATGGCTACACCTTC

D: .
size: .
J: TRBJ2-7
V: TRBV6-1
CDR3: CASSKKSRTEGYEQYF
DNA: TGTGCCAGCAGTAAAAAATCCAGGACCGAGGGCTACGAGCAGTACTTC

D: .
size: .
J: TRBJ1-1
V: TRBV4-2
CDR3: CASSPRRQGTEAFF
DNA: TGTGCCAGCAGCCCCCGTCGACAAGGGACTGAAGCTTTCTTT

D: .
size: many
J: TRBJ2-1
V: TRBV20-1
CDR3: CSASAGGAPFNEQFF
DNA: TGCAGTGCTTCGGCGGGCGGTGCCCCCTTCAATGAGCAGTTCTTC

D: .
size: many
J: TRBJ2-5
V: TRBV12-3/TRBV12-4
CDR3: CASSFLGKGVQETQYF
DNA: TGTGCCAGCAGTTTTCTGGGGAAAGGGGTCCAAGAGACCCAGTACTTC

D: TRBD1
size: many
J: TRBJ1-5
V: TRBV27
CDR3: CASSLGDRGGGQPQHF
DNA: TGTGCCAGCAGTTTGGGAGACAGGGGAGGCGGCCAGCCCCAGCATTTT

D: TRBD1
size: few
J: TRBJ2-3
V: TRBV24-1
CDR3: CATSSGGQGTDTQYF
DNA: TGTGCCACCTCCTCTGGGGGACAGGGCACAGATACGCAGTATTTT

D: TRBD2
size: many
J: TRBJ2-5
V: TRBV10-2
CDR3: CATRLAEETQYF
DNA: TGCGCCACCAGACTAGCGGAAGAGACCCAGTACTTC

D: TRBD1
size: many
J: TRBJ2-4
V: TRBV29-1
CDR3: CSARTGGRDIQYF
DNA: TGCAGCGCACGAACAGGGGGCCGGGACATTCAGTACTTC

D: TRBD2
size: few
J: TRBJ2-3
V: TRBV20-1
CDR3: CSASIAGDPDTQYF
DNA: TGCAGTGCTAGCATAGCGGGAGACCCAGATACGCAGTATTTT

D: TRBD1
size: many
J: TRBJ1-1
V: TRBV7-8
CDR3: CASSLKQGDTEAFF
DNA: TGTGCCAGCAGCTTAAAACAGGGGGACACTGAAGCTTTCTTT

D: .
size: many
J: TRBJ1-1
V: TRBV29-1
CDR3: CSVGDGGNTEAFF
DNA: TGCAGCGTTGGGGACGGGGGGAACACTGAAGCTTTCTTT

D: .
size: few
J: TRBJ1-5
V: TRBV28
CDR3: CARGRDNQPQHF
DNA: TGTGCTCGAGGGAGGGACAATCAGCCCCAGCATTTT

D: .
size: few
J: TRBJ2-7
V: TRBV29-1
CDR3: CSVVEGSYEQYF
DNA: TGCAGCGTTGTTGAGGGGTCCTACGAGCAGTACTTC

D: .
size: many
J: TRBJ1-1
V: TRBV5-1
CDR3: CASSQTLRNTEAFF
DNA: TGCGCCAGCAGCCAGACCCTCAGGAACACTGAAGCTTTCTTT

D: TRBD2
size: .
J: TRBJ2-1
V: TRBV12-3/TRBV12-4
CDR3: CASSRMGSSGRAHNEQFF
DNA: TGTGCCAGCAGTCGGATGGGGTCTAGCGGGAGGGCCCACAATGAGCAGTTCTTC

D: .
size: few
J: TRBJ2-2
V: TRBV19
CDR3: CASSISGIGELFF
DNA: TGTGCCAGTAGTATCTCAGGGATCGGGGAGCTGTTTTTT

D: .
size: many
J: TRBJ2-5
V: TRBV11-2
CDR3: CASSPGPGALGTQYF
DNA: TGTGCCAGCAGCCCGGGCCCCGGCGCCCTAGGGACCCAGTACTTC

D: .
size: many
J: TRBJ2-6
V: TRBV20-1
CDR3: CSATNGRYSGANVLTF
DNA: TGCAGTGCTACGAACGGACGGTACTCTGGGGCCAACGTCCTGACTTTC

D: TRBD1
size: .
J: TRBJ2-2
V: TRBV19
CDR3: CASSIPGRGRIEVFF
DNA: TGTGCCAGTAGTATCCCCGGCAGGGGGCGGATTGAGGTGTTTTTT

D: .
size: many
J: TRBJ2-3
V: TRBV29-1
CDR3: CSVEGIGRGDTQYF
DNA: TGCAGCGTTGAAGGTATTGGGAGAGGAGATACGCAGTATTTT

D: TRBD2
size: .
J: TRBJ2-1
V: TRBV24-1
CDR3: CATSDYGGGNNEQFF
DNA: TGTGCCACCAGTGATTACGGCGGGGGGAATAATGAGCAGTTCTTC

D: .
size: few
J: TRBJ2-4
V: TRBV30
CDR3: CAWSVRGLLAKNIQYF
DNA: TGTGCCTGGAGTGTACGGGGGCTACTGGCCAAAAACATTCAGTACTTC

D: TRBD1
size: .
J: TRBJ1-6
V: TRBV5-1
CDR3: CASSHTGAPNSPLHF
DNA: TGCGCCAGCAGCCACACAGGGGCCCCTAATTCACCCCTCCACTTT

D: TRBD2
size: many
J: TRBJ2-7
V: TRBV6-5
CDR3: CASSYIREGLAALWAYEQYF
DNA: TGTGCCAGCAGTTACATCAGGGAGGGACTAGCGGCCCTTTGGGCGTACGAGCAGTACTTC

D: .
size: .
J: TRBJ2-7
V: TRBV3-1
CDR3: CASSQDAGTAGEQYF
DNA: TGTGCCAGCAGCCAAGATGCAGGGACAGCGGGAGAGCAGTACTTC

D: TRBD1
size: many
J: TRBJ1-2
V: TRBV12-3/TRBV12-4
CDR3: CASSRTGIYGYTF
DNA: TGTGCCAGCAGTCGGACAGGGATCTATGGCTACACCTTC

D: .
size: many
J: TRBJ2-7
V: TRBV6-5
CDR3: CASSYRQTDYEQYF
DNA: TGTGCCAGCAGTTACAGACAGACCGATTACGAGCAGTACTTC

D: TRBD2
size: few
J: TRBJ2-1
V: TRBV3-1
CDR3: CASSQDRTRESTYNEQFF
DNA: TGTGCCAGCAGCCAAGATAGGACTAGGGAAAGTACCTACAATGAGCAGTTCTTC

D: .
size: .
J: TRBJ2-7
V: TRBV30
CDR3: CAWGRGASYEQYF
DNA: TGTGCCTGGGGGAGGGGGGCCTCCTACGAGCAGTACTTC

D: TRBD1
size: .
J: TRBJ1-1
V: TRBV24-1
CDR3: CATRQGANTEAFF
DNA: TGTGCCACCAGACAGGGGGCCAACACTGAAGCTTTCTTT

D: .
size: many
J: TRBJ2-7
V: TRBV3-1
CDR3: CASSQGLAYEQYF
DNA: TGTGCCAGCAGCCAAGGGCTGGCCTACGAGCAGTACTTC

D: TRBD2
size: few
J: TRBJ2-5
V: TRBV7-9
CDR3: CASSQAGGGQETQYF
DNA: TGTGCCAGCTCCCAGGCGGGAGGAGGGCAAGAGACCCAGTACTTC

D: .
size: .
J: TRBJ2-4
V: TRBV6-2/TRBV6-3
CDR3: CASSKQSVGAKNIQYF
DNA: TGTGCCAGCAGTAAGCAGTCGGTGGGAGCCAAAAACATTCAGTACTTC

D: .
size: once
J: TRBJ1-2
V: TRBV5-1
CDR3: CASSWTVRDGDTF
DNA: TGCGCCAGCAGCTGGACGGTTAGAGATGGCGACACCTTC

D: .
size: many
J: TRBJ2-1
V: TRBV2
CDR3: CASSESRGLNEQFF
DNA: TGTGCCAGCAGTGAATCCCGGGGTCTCAATGAGCAGTTCTTC

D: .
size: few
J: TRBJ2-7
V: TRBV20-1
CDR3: CSASATLGSASYEQYF
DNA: TGCAGTGCTAGCGCTACCCTGGGGAGCGCCTCCTACGAGCAGTACTTC

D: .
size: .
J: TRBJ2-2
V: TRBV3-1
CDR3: CASRPSQDTGELFF
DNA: TGTGCCAGCAGACCGTCCCAGGACACCGGGGAGCTGTTTTTT